Given below is one T cell receptor beta chain in context. CDR1 SGHDT and CDR2 YYEEEE come from the germline V gene. The ends lost 5 bases at V and 13 bases at J; junction bases unmatched: 5. The CDR3 totals 11 residues. These data come from a study of shared clonotypes between healthy human individuals. Study details: Three plates were used per donor for CD4 naive, three for CD4 memory, two for CD8 naive and one for CD8 memory.

This was a deep-level run. Once extracted for a subset, genomic DNA was divided evenly among several immunoSEQ plates. Only in-frame clones appear in the TCRdb table, and some are missing; sequencing was by immunoSEQ multiplex PCR. Of about 1 million clones listed, about 75% are singletons. This chain uses TRBV5-6 with TRBJ2-2, with 7 bases lining up with TRBD1. Sequencing was performed on memory CD4+ T cells sorted from blood. As for subset: CD45RA-negative fraction. The clonotype comes from a man younger than 35 in good health. Here the CDR3 DNA reads TGTGCCAGCAGTCGACAGGGCGGGCTGTTTTTT. The encoded protein is CASSRQGGLFF.